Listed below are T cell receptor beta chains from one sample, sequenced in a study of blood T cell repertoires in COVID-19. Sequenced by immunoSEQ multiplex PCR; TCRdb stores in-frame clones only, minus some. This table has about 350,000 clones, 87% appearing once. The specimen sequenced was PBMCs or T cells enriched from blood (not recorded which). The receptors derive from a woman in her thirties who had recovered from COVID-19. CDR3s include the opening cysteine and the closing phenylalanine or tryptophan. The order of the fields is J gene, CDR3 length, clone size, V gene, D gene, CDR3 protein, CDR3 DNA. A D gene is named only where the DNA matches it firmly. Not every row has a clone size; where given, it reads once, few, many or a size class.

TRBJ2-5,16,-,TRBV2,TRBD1,CASSDVTGGVWETQYF,TGTGCCAGCAGTGACGTGACAGGGGGGGTGTGGGAGACCCAGTACTTC
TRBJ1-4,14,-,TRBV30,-,CAWKLGVANEKLFF,TGTGCCTGGAAGCTCGGGGTAGCAAATGAAAAACTGTTTTTT
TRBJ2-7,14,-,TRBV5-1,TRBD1,CASRGTGGFSEQYF,TGCGCCAGCAGAGGGACAGGGGGCTTTTCCGAGCAGTACTTC
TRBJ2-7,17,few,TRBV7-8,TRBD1,CASSLSLTGGDSYEQYF,TGTGCCAGCAGCTTATCCCTCACAGGGGGCGACTCCTACGAGCAGTACTTC
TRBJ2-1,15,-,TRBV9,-,CASSVSLGGHNEQFF,TGTGCCAGCAGCGTCTCTCTGGGGGGTCACAATGAGCAGTTCTTC
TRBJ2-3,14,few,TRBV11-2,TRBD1,CASSPGTEGDTQYF,TGTGCCAGCAGCCCGGGGACAGAGGGAGATACGCAGTATTTT
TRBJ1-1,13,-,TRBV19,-,CASMGRGNTEAFF,TGTGCCAGTATGGGGCGGGGGAACACTGAAGCTTTCTTT
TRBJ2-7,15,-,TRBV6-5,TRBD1,CASLPGQGSSYEQYF,TGTGCCAGCCTACCGGGACAGGGAAGCTCCTACGAGCAGTACTTC
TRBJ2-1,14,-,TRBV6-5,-,CASSYSSASNEQFF,TGTGCCAGCAGTTACTCGAGTGCCTCCAATGAGCAGTTCTTC
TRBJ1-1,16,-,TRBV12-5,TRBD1,CASGLETGTATTEAFF,TGTGCTAGTGGTTTGGAGACAGGGACCGCAACCACTGAAGCTTTCTTT
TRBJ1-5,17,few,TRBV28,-,CASSTPEGQSRNQPQHF,TGTGCCAGCAGTACCCCGGAGGGGCAGAGCAGGAATCAGCCCCAGCATTTT
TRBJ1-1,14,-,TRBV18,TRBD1,CASVKTGMDTEAFF,TGTGCCAGCGTAAAGACAGGGATGGACACTGAAGCTTTCTTT
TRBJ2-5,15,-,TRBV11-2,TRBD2,CASTPRAAGKETQYF,TGTGCCAGCACCCCGCGGGCAGCGGGGAAAGAGACCCAGTACTTC
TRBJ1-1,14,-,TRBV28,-,CASRSGDYNTEAFF,TGTGCCAGCCGATCAGGGGACTATAACACTGAAGCTTTCTTT
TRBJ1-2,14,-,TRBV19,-,CASSMPGYEDGYTF,TGTGCCAGTAGTATGCCCGGGTATGAGGATGGCTACACCTTC
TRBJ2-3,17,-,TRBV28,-,CASSSPPTSDSADTQYF,TGTGCCAGCAGTTCCCCCCCGACTAGTGATTCCGCAGATACGCAGTATTTT
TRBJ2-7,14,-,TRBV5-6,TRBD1,CASSLRQGAYEQYF,TGTGCCAGCAGCTTGAGACAGGGGGCCTACGAGCAGTACTTC
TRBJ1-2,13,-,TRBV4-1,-,CASSLTDSPGYTF,TGCGCCAGCAGCCTTACGGACAGCCCGGGCTACACCTTC
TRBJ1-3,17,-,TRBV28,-,CASTYGGGHFSGNTIYF,TGTGCCAGCACCTATGGGGGCGGACACTTCTCTGGAAACACCATATATTTT
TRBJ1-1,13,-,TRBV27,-,CASSLVAGVEAFF,TGTGCCAGCAGCCTTGTAGCGGGGGTTGAAGCTTTCTTT
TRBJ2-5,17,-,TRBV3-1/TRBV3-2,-,CASSQEGRTRIEETQYF,TGTGCCAGCAGCCAAGAGGGCCGAACTCGAATAGAAGAGACCCAGTACTTC
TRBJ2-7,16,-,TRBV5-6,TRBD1,CASTPSPGTGGSEQYF,TGTGCCAGCACTCCATCGCCTGGGACAGGGGGCAGCGAGCAGTACTTC
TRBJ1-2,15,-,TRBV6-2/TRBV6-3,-,CASSYFIDSTEGYTF,TGTGCCAGCAGTTACTTCATCGACTCGACAGAAGGCTACACCTTC
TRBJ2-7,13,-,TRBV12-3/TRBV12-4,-,CASSFPGANEQYF,TGTGCCAGCAGTTTTCCAGGGGCCAACGAGCAGTACTTC
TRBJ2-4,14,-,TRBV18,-,CASSPRGGENIQYF,TGTGCCAGCTCACCACGAGGGGGGGAAAACATTCAGTACTTC
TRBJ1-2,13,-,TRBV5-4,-,CASSLGGGGGYTF,TGTGCCAGCAGCTTGGGCGGCGGCGGTGGCTACACCTTC
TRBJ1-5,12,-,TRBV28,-,CASSQLNQPQHF,TGTGCCAGCAGTCAACTCAATCAGCCCCAGCATTTT
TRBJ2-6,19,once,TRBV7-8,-,CASSLVATRPSSGANVLTF,TGTGCCAGCAGCTTAGTAGCGACTAGACCTAGCTCTGGGGCCAACGTCCTGACTTTC
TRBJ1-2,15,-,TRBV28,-,CASSWKATGRYGYTF,TGTGCCAGCAGTTGGAAGGCGACAGGACGCTATGGCTACACCTTC